The following is a T cell receptor (beta chain) sequence with its context. The data were taken from a study of regulatory T cells in long-lasting Graves disease. In building TCR beta libraries, iRepertoire HTBI primers were used together with Arm-PCR of CDR3 regions. TCRdb reprocessed the multiplex PCR reads via MiXCR and lists one record per CDR3 protein. The sample records some 370,000 distinct CDR3 sequences, approximately 12% being singletons. Time point given: newly diagnosed GD, antithyroid drugs for less than 3 months. Extracted RNA from PBMCs served as the source of the TCR library. The CDR3 sequence is 13 residues long. Germline loops: CDR1 SGHTA, CDR2 FQGTGA. These records were also assigned to another study, of T cells in Graves' hyperthyroidism and ophthalmopathy. That source adds: HTBI primers were used for first-round RT-PCR of the TCR CDR3. Ophthalmopathy and stable hyperthyroidism were separated by a 13 V-J model.

The sample in question was peripheral blood mononuclear cells (PBMCs), obtained at new diagnosis, from a patient treated with antithyroid drugs. V gene TRBV7-3 combines with J gene TRBJ2-1; possible D gene TRBD2, 5 bases. TRBJ2-5 matches the DNA end more closely, so the J call is doubtful. The receptor was isolated from a woman younger than 35 with Graves disease. This chain's CDR3 is CASSEQREETQYF. The CDR3 coding sequence is TGTGCCAGCAGCGAACAGAGGGAAGAGACCCAGTACTTC.